The 8 T cell receptor beta chains below come from one sample, sequenced in a study of T cell responses to AZD1222 COVID-19 vaccine. Sequenced by immunoSEQ multiplex PCR; TCRdb stores in-frame clones only, minus some. The sample holds around 120,000 clones, roughly 92% seen once. The sequences come from peripheral blood, collected 28 days after the second AZD1222 dose. The receptor set was obtained from an adult who received the AZD1222 COVID-19 vaccine.

This clone was recorded only once. J is TRBJ2-1 and V is TRBV7-2; D is tentatively TRBD1 or TRBD2 (5 bases each). The V end lost 0 bases, the J end lost 9 bases, and 12 bases lay between the germline ends. This CDR3 contains 14 residues. Germline CDR1 is SGHTA and CDR2 is FQGNSA. The CDR3, as DNA: TGTGCCAGCAGCTTAGCGTGGGGGTTGGGTGAGCAGTTCTTC. Protein: CASSLAWGLGEQFF.

The DNA of the CDR3 is TGTGCCAGCATTCACGGGAGGGTAGCTTTCTTT. The encoded protein is CASIHGRVAFF. The chain combines TRBV25-1 with TRBJ1-1; D uncertain. Germline CDR1 MGHDK, CDR2 SYGVNS. The CDR3 covers 11 residues. Trimming removed 7 bases at V and 10 bases at J, with 13 bases between.

The rearrangement uses TRBV2 and TRBJ2-3; no reliable D call. V was cut by 1 base and J by 0 bases, with 8 bases left in between. The CDR3 has 15 residues. CDR1 and CDR2 (germline): SNHLY, FYNNEI. In DNA, the CDR3 is TGTGCCAGCAGTGAAGGCTCGACGAGCACAGATACGCAGTATTTT. It specifies CASSEGSTSTDTQYF.

V gene TRBV14 combines with J gene TRBJ2-7; D call uncertain. V was clipped by 0 bases and J by 3 bases, with 6 bases between them. This CDR3 is built from 13 residues. Germline V gives CDR1 SGHDN, CDR2 FVKESK. As DNA, the CDR3 is TGTGCCAGCAGCCAAGATCTGCTCTACGAGCAGTACTTC. Translating gives CASSQDLLYEQYF.

The chain couples TRBV2 to TRBJ1-5; weak D call: TRBD1 (6 bases). Trimming took 4 bases from V and 0 from J, leaving 10 bases between them. The CDR3 sequence is 15 residues long. Germline assignment: CDR1 SNHLY and CDR2 FYNNEI. The CDR3 spells CASSVRGHSNQPQHF. As DNA, the CDR3 is TGTGCCAGCAGTGTCCGGGGACATAGCAATCAGCCCCAGCATTTT.

CDR3 nucleotides: TGTGCCAGCAGTTATCCTCTGGGACTAGCGGACTACAATGAGCAGTTCTTC. It encodes CASSYPLGLADYNEQFF. V gene TRBV6-2 or TRBV6-3 combines with J gene TRBJ2-1; TRBD2 aligns across 11 bases. This CDR3 is 17 amino acids long. The trim removed 3 bases at V and 3 bases at J, leaving 7 bases unmatched. Germline loops: CDR1 MNHEY, CDR2 SVGEGT.

This sequence joins TRBV20-1 and TRBJ1-5, with TRBD1 matching 7 bases. The CDR3 is 15 residues long. Germline V CDR1 and CDR2: DFQATT, SNEGSKA (reference sequence). The V gene end was trimmed by 3 bases and the J gene end by 3 bases; junction bases not matched to a gene: 8. CDR3 bases: TGCAGTGCTAGTCCTACGGGACAGCCCAATCAGCCCCAGCATTTT. Translation: CSASPTGQPNQPQHF.

CDR3 residues: CASSPYSNANQPQHF. In DNA form, the CDR3 reads TGTGCCAGCAGCCCTTACTCGAATGCTAATCAGCCCCAGCATTTT. The chain employs TRBV11-2 and TRBJ1-5; D is ambiguous. CDR1 SGHAT and CDR2 FQNNGV come from the germline V gene. There are 15 residues in the CDR3. The germline V and J ends were trimmed by 5 bases and 4 bases, with 15 bases remaining between them.